In its sample, the clone carrying this T cell receptor (beta chain) was seen a few times. Antigen: not known. The data are from a study of blood T cells in healthy people across ages. Broader study findings: Possibly, changes in expanded clonotypes were confounded because donor CMV status was unknown. There was a strong correlation between TCR beta diversity and naive T cell percentage.

It was with a sample-barcoded 5' primer and a J-beta primer mix that a second PCR of roughly 7 to 12 cycles was run. Each single sample gave us at least 2.5 million CDR3-containing paired-end reads. One entry per CDR3 protein results from TCRdb running MiXCR on the 5' RACE reads. This table holds about 1.6 million distinct CDR3 sequences, about 35% found once. The V end was cut by 4 bases, the J end by 3 bases, with 20 bases between. The CDR3 is 16 residues long. Germline V gives CDR1 SGHRS, CDR2 YFSETQ. The receptor was derived from a woman in her thirties in good health. The chain joins TRBV5-1 to TRBJ2-7; D is tentatively TRBD1 or TRBD2 (5 bases each). The sequencing sample was made of blood. CDR3 in DNA: TGCGCCAGCAGCCACCTTATCGGGGACGGGGACTACGAGCAGTACTTC. This sequence encodes CASSHLIGDGDYEQYF. Using reference TRBV5-1 and TRBJ2-7 for the parts outside the CDR3, the full variable domain is KAGVTQTPRYLIKTRGQQVTLSCSPISGHRSVSWYQQTPGQGLQFLFEYFSETQRNKGNFPGRFSGRQFSNSRSEMNVSTLELGDSALYLCASSHLIGDGDYEQYFGPGTRLTVT.